The 30 T cell receptor beta chains presented below share a single source sample, sequenced in a study of PD-L1 blockade in urothelial cancer. Produced via immunoSEQ multiplex PCR; TCRdb's table is partial and in-frame only. In the table there are 40,000 to 55,000 clones, about 90% of which are singletons. Time point denoted: peripheral blood 6 weeks after treatment start. Sequencing used PBMCs, obtained around atezolizumab (anti-PD-L1) treatment. The receptor set was obtained from a man between 70 and 80 years old with urothelial cancer.

V is TRBV11-1 and J is TRBJ1-2; 9 nucleotides align to TRBD1. V gave up 5 bases and J gave up 7 bases; unmatched junction bases: 5. The CDR3 consists of 13 residues. Germline V gives CDR1 SGHAT, CDR2 FQDESV (reference sequence). Written as DNA, the CDR3 is TGTGCCAGCAGCCCGGACAGGGGTAGTGGCTACACCTTC. It encodes CASSPDRGSGYTF.

The V gene is TRBV28, the J gene TRBJ2-7; TRBD2 is a possible D gene (5 bases). CDR3 size: 13 residues. The germline V gene encodes CDR1 MDHEN and CDR2 SYDVKM. The V gene lost 8 bases and the J gene lost 5 bases, with 16 bases spanning the gap. This CDR3 is CASYSTEAHEQYF. The CDR3 coding sequence is TGTGCCAGCTATTCGACGGAGGCGCACGAGCAGTACTTC.

This chain uses TRBV6-1 with TRBJ2-5; 7 positions agree with TRBD1. The length of the CDR3 is 14 residues. Trimming cost V 6 bases and J 5 bases; bases outside gene matches: 9. Germline V gene data show CDR1 as MNHNS and CDR2 as SASEGT. The DNA for the CDR3 is TGTGCCAGCAGCAAAACAGGGGAGTGGGAGACCCAGTACTTC. This sequence encodes CASSKTGEWETQYF.

The rearrangement uses TRBV5-8 and TRBJ2-2, with D perhaps TRBD1 (6 bases). Between the trimmed V and J ends, which lost 1 base and 3 bases, there was a span of 10 bases. The CDR3 is 15 amino acids. Germline CDR1 SGHTS, CDR2 YDEGEE. CDR3 loop: CASSLQGLDTGELFF. CDR3 sequence (DNA): TGTGCCAGCAGCTTGCAGGGGTTGGACACCGGGGAGCTGTTTTTT. Full variable domain (rest looked up from reference TRBV5-8 and TRBJ2-2): EAGVTQSPTHLIKTRGQQATLRCSPISGHTSVYWYQQALGLGLQFLLWYDEGEERNRGNFPPRFSGRQFPNYSSELNVNALELEDSALYLCASSLQGLDTGELFFGEGSRLTVL.

V gene TRBV5-6 combines with J gene TRBJ1-3; a weak D match, TRBD1 (5 bases). There are 17 residues in the CDR3. Trimming shortened V by 4 bases and J by 0 bases, and 17 bases separated the two germline ends. CDR1 is SGHDT, CDR2 YYEEEE, per germline. CDR3 in amino acids: CASSVLDRLISGNTIYF. The CDR3 region has the DNA TGTGCCAGCAGCGTTCTAGACAGACTGATCTCTGGAAACACCATATATTTT.

CDR3 nucleotides: TGTGCCAGCAGCCCAACCAGCGGGGACTATACGCAGTATTTT. Translation: CASSPTSGDYTQYF. The rearrangement links TRBV7-3 to TRBJ2-3; TRBD2 matches at 7 bases. Unmatched junction bases numbered 9, after V lost 5 bases and J lost 7 bases. The germline V gene has CDR1 SGHTA and CDR2 FQGTGA. This CDR3 has 14 amino acids.

The V call is TRBV6-1, the J call TRBJ2-1; tentatively, D is TRBD2 (5 bases). CDR3 length: 14 residues. Germline-derived CDR1 and CDR2 are MNHNS and SASEGT. Deletions cut 7 bases from V and 4 bases from J, with 14 bases between. The CDR3 spells CASTLSAEYNEQFF. For the CDR3, the DNA is TGTGCCAGCACCCTTTCAGCGGAATACAATGAGCAGTTCTTC.

The chain uses TRBV19 and TRBJ2-1; 7 bases are a match to TRBD1. CDR3 length: 13 residues. Germline V gene data show CDR1 as LNHDA and CDR2 as SQIVND (reference sequence). J lost 9 bases, V lost 2 bases, and 4 bases had no gene match. CDR3 bases: TGTGCCAGTAGTATACACAGGGGCACTGAGCAGTTCTTC. Translation: CASSIHRGTEQFF.

The chain combines TRBV23-1 with TRBJ2-5; 7 bases are shared with TRBD1. TRBV23-1 is treated as an ORF (open reading frame) with a function not yet certain. The V segment lost 5 bases and the J segment 1 base; nucleotides outside the gene matches: 7. This CDR3 spans 15 amino acids. This CDR3 is CASSLPGQTQETQYF. CDR3 in DNA: TGCGCCAGCAGTTTACCGGGACAGACCCAAGAGACCCAGTACTTC.

The rearrangement links TRBV7-8 to TRBJ2-4; 11 bases agree with TRBD2. V dropped 6 bases and J dropped 11; count of bases not matched to a gene: 12. There are 15 residues in the CDR3. Germline V gene lookup returns CDR1 SGHVS and CDR2 FQNEAQ. The CDR3 DNA sequence: TGTGCCAGCAGTTTGACTAGCGGGACCCGCATTGTTCAGTACTTC. Its translation: CASSLTSGTRIVQYF. The whole variable domain, remainder taken from reference TRBV7-8 and TRBJ2-4, is GAGVSQSPRYKVAKRGQDVALRCDPISGHVSLFWYQQALGQGPEFLTYFQNEAQLDKSGLPSDRFFAERPEGSVSTLKIQRTQQEDSAVYLCASSLTSGTRIVQYFGAGTRLSVL.

The chain carries TRBV6-1 and TRBJ2-7; 10 nucleotides agree with TRBD2. With V trimmed by 8 bases and J by 6 bases, 13 bases remained unmatched. Germline CDR1 is MNHNS and CDR2 is SASEGT. CDR3 length: 15 amino acids. The CDR3 sequence is CASGQTSGKFGEQYF. CDR3 sequence (DNA): TGTGCCAGCGGACAAACTAGCGGGAAGTTCGGCGAGCAGTACTTC.

This chain uses TRBV14 with TRBJ1-1, with 7 positions matching TRBD1. J lost 9 bases, V lost 1 base, and 2 bases had no gene match. CDR3 length: 12 residues. The germline V gene has CDR1 SGHDN and CDR2 FVKESK. This chain's CDR3 is CASSQAGGKAFF. The CDR3 region has the DNA TGTGCCAGCAGCCAAGCAGGGGGGAAAGCTTTCTTT.

J is TRBJ1-4 and V is TRBV6-5, with 7 positions matching TRBD1. The V and J ends lost 5 bases and 5 bases, in that order; junction bases with no gene match: 8. The CDR3 has 15 amino acids. Germline V gives CDR1 MNHEY, CDR2 SVGAGI. CDR3 DNA sequence: TGTGCCAGCAGTCAGACAGGGAACACCAATGAAAAACTGTTTTTT. Amino acid sequence: CASSQTGNTNEKLFF.

The gene calls are TRBV25-1 and TRBJ1-2, with 8 bases that match TRBD1. The germline gives CDR1 MGHDK, CDR2 SYGVNS. The CDR3 covers 13 residues. J lost 11 bases, V lost 1 base, and 6 bases had no gene match. The CDR3 sequence is CASSEFQGALYTF. The DNA of the CDR3 is TGTGCCAGCAGTGAATTTCAGGGGGCTCTTTACACCTTC.

V usage is TRBV5-1 and J usage is TRBJ2-6, with 7 bases matching TRBD1. Germline lookup yields CDR1 SGHRS and CDR2 YFSETQ. The CDR3 spans 17 residues. V dropped 4 bases and J dropped 0; count of bases not matched to a gene: 7. The CDR3 nucleotides read TGCGCCAGCAGCATCAGGGACAGCAGCTCTGGGGCCAACGTCCTGACTTTC. Translating it yields CASSIRDSSSGANVLTF.

CDR3 in DNA: TGCGCCAGCAGCTTGGCCCTGGACAGCTATGGCTACACCTTC. As protein: CASSLALDSYGYTF. The chain has TRBV5-1 and TRBJ1-2; a possible D gene is TRBD1 (6 bases). This CDR3 is 14 amino acids long. The germline V and J ends were trimmed by 0 bases and 4 bases, with 10 bases remaining between them. Germline CDR1 reads SGHRS; CDR2 reads YFSETQ.

This chain joins TRBV18 and TRBJ2-1, with 7 positions matching TRBD2. The germline V gene encodes CDR1 KGHSH and CDR2 LQKENI. The CDR3 has 14 amino acids. V shed 0 bases and J 7 bases; nucleotides not matched to a gene: 3. CDR3 loop: CASSPPMGGNEQFF. The CDR3 region has the DNA TGTGCCAGCTCACCACCGATGGGGGGGAATGAGCAGTTCTTC.

The chain joins TRBV9 to TRBJ2-7, with 7 bases aligning to TRBD2. After removal of 5 bases from V and 4 bases from J, the junction contained 15 bases not matched to a gene. The germline V gene has CDR1 SGDLS and CDR2 YYNGEE. CDR3 size: 16 residues. CDR3 nucleotides: TGTGCCAGCAGTCCCGCTGGGGTGGGAGGGCAGTACGAGCAGTACTTC. Amino acids: CASSPAGVGGQYEQYF.

The J gene is TRBJ2-4, the V gene TRBV15; 12 nucleotides align to TRBD2. The CDR3 runs 18 residues. Per the germline V gene, CDR1 is LNHNV and CDR2 is YYDKDF (reference sequence). V dropped 4 bases and J dropped 4; count of bases not matched to a gene: 11. CDR3: CATSTLAGGPRVKNIQYF. For the CDR3, the DNA is TGTGCCACCAGCACTCTAGCGGGAGGGCCACGAGTAAAAAACATTCAGTACTTC.

The chain recombines TRBV19 with TRBJ1-5, with TRBD1 identical over 10 bases. Germline V gives CDR1 LNHDA, CDR2 SQIVND (reference sequence). The CDR3 loop spans 17 amino acids. The V segment lost 3 bases and the J segment 4 bases; nucleotides outside the gene matches: 9. The CDR3 protein is CASSMGTGATGNQPQHF. For the CDR3, the DNA is TGTGCCAGTAGTATGGGGACAGGGGCCACAGGGAATCAGCCCCAGCATTTT.

The chain has TRBV5-1 and TRBJ2-2; unclear D gene. Trimming took 0 bases from V and 5 from J, leaving 5 bases between them. The CDR3 consists of 13 residues. Germline-derived CDR1 and CDR2 are SGHRS and YFSETQ. The CDR3 region has the DNA TGCGCCAGCAGCTTGGGGGCGACCGGGGAGCTGTTTTTT. This codes for CASSLGATGELFF.

The V and J genes are TRBV7-6 and TRBJ2-1, with D perhaps matching TRBD2 (7 bases). The length of the CDR3 is 14 residues. The V end was cut by 5 bases, the J end by 2 bases, with 10 bases between. The germline CDR1 and CDR2 sequences are SGHVS and FNYEAQ. The CDR3 bases are TGTGCCAGCAGCACGGGGGGCACCTACAATGAGCAGTTCTTC. Encoded protein: CASSTGGTYNEQFF.

The J gene is TRBJ2-7, the V gene TRBV10-2; TRBD2 matches at 7 bases. Germline-derived CDR1 and CDR2 are WSHSY and SAAADI. Trimming at V came to 3 bases and at J to 9 bases, leaving 11 bases not matched to a gene. The CDR3 is 14 amino acids. The CDR3 loop is CASSDPTSRRMQYF. Here the CDR3 DNA reads TGCGCCAGCAGTGACCCGACTAGCCGGCGGATGCAGTACTTC.

The rearrangement uses TRBV10-1 and TRBJ2-3; D is possibly TRBD2 (6 bases). V was pared by 5 bases and J by 0 bases, with 9 bases between. The germline gives CDR1 WNHNN, CDR2 SYGVQD (reference sequence). The CDR3 is 14 residues long. The CDR3 reads CASSSGGSTDTQYF. In DNA form, the CDR3 reads TGCGCCAGCAGTAGTGGGGGGAGCACAGATACGCAGTATTTT.

V gene TRBV4-2 combines with J gene TRBJ2-7; tentatively, D is TRBD1 (6 bases). CDR1 and CDR2 (germline): LGHNA, YNFKEQ. The CDR3 extends over 17 amino acids. Between the trimmed V and J ends, which lost 0 bases and 0 bases, there was a span of 15 bases. The DNA for the CDR3 is TGTGCCAGCAGCCAAGATTTTCAGGGGCACCGCTCCTACGAGCAGTACTTC. Translating gives CASSQDFQGHRSYEQYF.

This clone showed up just a few times. The J gene is TRBJ1-5, the V gene TRBV4-2; 7 bases agree with TRBD1. The trim removed 5 bases at V and 7 bases at J, leaving 14 bases unmatched. The germline V gene encodes CDR1 LGHNA and CDR2 YNFKEQ. This CDR3 region has 16 residues. CDR3 loop: CASSSEPTGSGQPQHF. CDR3 bases: TGTGCCAGCAGCTCTGAACCGACAGGGAGCGGCCAGCCCCAGCATTTT.

V gene TRBV5-4 combines with J gene TRBJ2-1; 8 bases are shared with TRBD2. The germline gives CDR1 SGHNT, CDR2 YYREEE (reference sequence). J gave up 6 bases and V 7 bases, and 9 bases lay outside the gene matches. CDR3 length equals 14 residues. Here the CDR3 DNA reads TGTGCCAGCGTTAGCGGGACCTCACCCAATGAGCAGTTCTTC. Amino acids: CASVSGTSPNEQFF.

This clone was detected once. This chain joins TRBV4-2 and TRBJ2-2; D remains ambiguous. Germline assignment: CDR1 LGHNA and CDR2 YNFKEQ. This CDR3 region has 13 residues. V lost 0 bases to trimming and J lost 7 bases, with 6 bases between them. As DNA, the CDR3 is TGTGCCAGCAGCCAAGAACCGGGCGGGGAGCTGTTTTTT. It translates to CASSQEPGGELFF.

This chain uses TRBV2 with TRBJ2-5, with TRBD2 identical over 10 bases. The CDR3 consists of 14 residues. V shed 3 bases and J 5 bases; nucleotides not matched to a gene: 3. Germline CDR1 and CDR2: SNHLY and FYNNEI. The CDR3 sequence is CASSDSGRVETQYF. As DNA, the CDR3 is TGTGCCAGCAGTGACAGCGGGAGGGTCGAGACCCAGTACTTC. Full variable domain (outside the CDR3, taken from reference TRBV2 and TRBJ2-5): EPEVTQTPSHQVTQMGQEVILRCVPISNHLYFYWYRQILGQKVEFLVSFYNNEISEKSEIFDDQFSVERPDGSNFTLKIRSTKLEDSAMYFCASSDSGRVETQYFGPGTRLLVL.

The V call is TRBV11-2, the J call TRBJ2-1; 7 bases fit TRBD2. CDR1 and CDR2 from the germline V gene are SGHAT and FQNNGV. J was trimmed by 5 bases and V by 5 bases; bases with no gene match: 3. The CDR3 has 13 residues. CDR3 nucleotide sequence: TGTGCCAGCAGCCGCGGGAGTCACAATGAGCAGTTCTTC. Translating it yields CASSRGSHNEQFF. Together with reference TRBV11-2 and TRBJ2-1, the CDR3 gives the full variable domain: EAGVAQSPRYKIIEKRQSVAFWCNPISGHATLYWYQQILGQGPKLLIQFQNNGVVDDSQLPKDRFSAERLKGVDSTLKIQPAKLEDSAVYLCASSRGSHNEQFFGPGTRLTVL.